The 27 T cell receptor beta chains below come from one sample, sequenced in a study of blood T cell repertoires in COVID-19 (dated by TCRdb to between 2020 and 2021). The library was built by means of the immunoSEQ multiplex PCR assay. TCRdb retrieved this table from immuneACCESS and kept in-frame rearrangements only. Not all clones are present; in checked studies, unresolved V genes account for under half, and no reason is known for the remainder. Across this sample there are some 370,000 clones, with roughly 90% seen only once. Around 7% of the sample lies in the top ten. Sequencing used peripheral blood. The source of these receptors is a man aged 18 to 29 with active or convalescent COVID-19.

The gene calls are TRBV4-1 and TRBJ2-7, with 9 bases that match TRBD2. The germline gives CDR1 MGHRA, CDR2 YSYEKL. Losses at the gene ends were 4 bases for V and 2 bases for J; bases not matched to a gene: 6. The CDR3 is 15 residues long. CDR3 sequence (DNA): TGCGCCAGCAGCCCCGGACTAGCGAGAACCTACGAGCAGTACTTC. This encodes CASSPGLARTYEQYF.

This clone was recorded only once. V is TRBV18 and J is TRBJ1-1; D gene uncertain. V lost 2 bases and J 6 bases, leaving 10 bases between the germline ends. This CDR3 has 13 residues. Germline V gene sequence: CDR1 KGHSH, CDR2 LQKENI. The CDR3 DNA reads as TGTGCCAGCTCACCAGGCCTCCGGGCTGAAGCTTTCTTT. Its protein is CASSPGLRAEAFF.

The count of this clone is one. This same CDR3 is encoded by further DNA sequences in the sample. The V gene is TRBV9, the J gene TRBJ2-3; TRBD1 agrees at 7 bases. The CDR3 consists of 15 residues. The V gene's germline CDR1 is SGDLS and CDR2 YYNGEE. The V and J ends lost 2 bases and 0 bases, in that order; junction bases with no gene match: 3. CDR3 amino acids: CASSVSGGSTDTQYF. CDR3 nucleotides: TGTGCCAGCAGCGTCTCAGGGGGTAGCACAGATACGCAGTATTTT.

The CDR3 sequence is CASSFRQVKDNEQFF. CDR3 DNA: TGTGCCAGCAGTTTCCGACAGGTAAAAGACAATGAGCAGTTCTTC. The rearrangement uses TRBV28 and TRBJ2-1, with D maybe TRBD1 (6 bases). Germline-derived CDR1 and CDR2 are MDHEN and SYDVKM. There are 15 residues in the CDR3. V lost 3 bases to trimming and J lost 5 bases, with 14 bases between them. The variable domain in full, with the rest retrieved from reference TRBV28 and TRBJ2-1, is DVKVTQSSRYLVKRTGEKVFLECVQDMDHENMFWYRQDPGLGLRLIYFSYDVKMKEKGDIPEGYSVSREKKERFSLILESASTNQTSMYLCASSFRQVKDNEQFFGPGTRLTVL.

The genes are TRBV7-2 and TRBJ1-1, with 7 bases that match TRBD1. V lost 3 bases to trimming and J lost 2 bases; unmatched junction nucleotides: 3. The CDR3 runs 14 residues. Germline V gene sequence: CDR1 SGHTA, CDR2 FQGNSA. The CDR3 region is CASSLGTANTEAFF. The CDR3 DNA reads TGTGCCAGCAGCTTGGGGACAGCTAACACTGAAGCTTTCTTT.

CDR3 bases: TGTGCCAGCAGCAGGGGCCCCACAGGGCCATCAGAGACCCAGTACTTC. Its protein is CASSRGPTGPSETQYF. V and J are TRBV25-1 and TRBJ2-5, with D possibly matching TRBD1 (6 bases). Per germline, CDR1 MGHDK and CDR2 SYGVNS. Deletions cut 6 bases from V and 4 bases from J, with 21 bases between. The CDR3 extends over 16 amino acids.

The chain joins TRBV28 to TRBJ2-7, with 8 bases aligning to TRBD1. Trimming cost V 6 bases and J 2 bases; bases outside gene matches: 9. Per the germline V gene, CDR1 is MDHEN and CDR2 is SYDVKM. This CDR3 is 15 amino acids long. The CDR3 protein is CASSLGGQGAYEQYF. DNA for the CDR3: TGTGCCAGCAGCCTAGGCGGACAGGGAGCCTACGAGCAGTACTTC.

DNA of the CDR3: TGTGCCAGCAGCCATTCGGACAGAGATAATTCACCCCTCCACTTT. Translated: CASSHSDRDNSPLHF. The chain recombines TRBV3-1 (or the pseudogene TRBV3-2) with TRBJ1-6, with a weak D call TRBD1 (6 bases). The germline CDR1 and CDR2 sequences are LGHDT and YNNKEL (reference sequence). This CDR3 contains 15 residues. Trimming left V 3 bases short and J 5 bases short, with 11 bases between.

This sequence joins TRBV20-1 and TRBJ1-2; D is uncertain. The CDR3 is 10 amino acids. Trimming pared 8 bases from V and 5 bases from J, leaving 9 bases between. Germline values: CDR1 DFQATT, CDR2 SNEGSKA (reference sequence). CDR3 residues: CSPLEYGYTF. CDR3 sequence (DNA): TGCAGTCCACTAGAGTATGGCTACACCTTC.

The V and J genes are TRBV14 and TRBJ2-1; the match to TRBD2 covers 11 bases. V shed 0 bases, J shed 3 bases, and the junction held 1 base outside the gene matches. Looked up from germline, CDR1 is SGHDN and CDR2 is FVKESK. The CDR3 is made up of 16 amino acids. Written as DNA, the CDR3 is TGTGCCAGCAGCCAAGAGACTAGCGGGATCTACAATGAGCAGTTCTTC. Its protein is CASSQETSGIYNEQFF.

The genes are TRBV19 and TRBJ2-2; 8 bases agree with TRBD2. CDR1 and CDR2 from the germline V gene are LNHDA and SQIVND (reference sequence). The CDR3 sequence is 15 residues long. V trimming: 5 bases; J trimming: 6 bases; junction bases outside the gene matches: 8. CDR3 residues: CASSAGTSVSGELFF. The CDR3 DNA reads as TGTGCCAGTAGTGCCGGGACTAGTGTCTCCGGGGAGCTGTTTTTT.

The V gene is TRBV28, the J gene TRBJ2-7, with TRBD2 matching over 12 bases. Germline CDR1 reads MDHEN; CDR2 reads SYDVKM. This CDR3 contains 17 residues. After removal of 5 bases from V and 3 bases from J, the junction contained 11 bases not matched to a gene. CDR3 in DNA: TGTGCCAGCAGTCTTATCCCCGGACTAGCGGGGAACTACGAGCAGTACTTC. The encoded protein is CASSLIPGLAGNYEQYF.

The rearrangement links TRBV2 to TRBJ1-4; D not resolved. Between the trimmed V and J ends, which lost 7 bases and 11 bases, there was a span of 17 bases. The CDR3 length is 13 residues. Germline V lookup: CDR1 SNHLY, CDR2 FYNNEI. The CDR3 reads CASILTTSRKLFF. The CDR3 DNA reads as TGTGCCAGCATCTTGACCACCTCGCGGAAACTGTTTTTT.

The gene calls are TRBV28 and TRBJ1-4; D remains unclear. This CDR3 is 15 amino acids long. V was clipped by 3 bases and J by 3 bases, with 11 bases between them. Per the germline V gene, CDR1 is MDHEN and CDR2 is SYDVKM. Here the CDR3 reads CASSLEGLANEKLFF. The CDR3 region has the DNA TGTGCCAGCAGTTTGGAGGGTCTGGCTAATGAAAAACTGTTTTTT.

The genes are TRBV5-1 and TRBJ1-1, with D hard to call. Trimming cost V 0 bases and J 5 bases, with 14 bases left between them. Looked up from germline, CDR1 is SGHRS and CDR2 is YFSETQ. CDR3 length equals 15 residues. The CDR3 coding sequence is TGCGCCAGCAGCTTGGAGGGCGGGAGGAGTACTGAAGCTTTCTTT. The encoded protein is CASSLEGGRSTEAFF.

The CDR3 region is CASAPQQGAYNEQFF. CDR3 sequence (DNA): TGTGCCAGCGCCCCACAACAGGGGGCCTACAATGAGCAGTTCTTC. V is TRBV7-6 and J is TRBJ2-1, with 8 bases matching TRBD1. The V segment lost 8 bases and the J segment 2 bases; nucleotides outside the gene matches: 8. The CDR3 runs to 15 residues. Germline assignment: CDR1 SGHVS and CDR2 FNYEAQ.

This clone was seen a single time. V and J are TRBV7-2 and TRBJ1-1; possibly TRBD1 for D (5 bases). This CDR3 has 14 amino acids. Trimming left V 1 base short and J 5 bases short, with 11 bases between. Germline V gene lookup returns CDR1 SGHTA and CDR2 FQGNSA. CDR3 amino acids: CASSLEAGRTEAFF. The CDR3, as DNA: TGTGCCAGCAGCTTAGAAGCAGGGAGGACTGAAGCTTTCTTT.

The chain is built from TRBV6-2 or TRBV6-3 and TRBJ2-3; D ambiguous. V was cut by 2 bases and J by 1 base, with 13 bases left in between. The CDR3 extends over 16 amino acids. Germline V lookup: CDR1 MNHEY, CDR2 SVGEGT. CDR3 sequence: CASSYVAVKGTDTQYF. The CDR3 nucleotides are TGTGCCAGCAGTTACGTGGCGGTGAAGGGCACAGATACGCAGTATTTT.

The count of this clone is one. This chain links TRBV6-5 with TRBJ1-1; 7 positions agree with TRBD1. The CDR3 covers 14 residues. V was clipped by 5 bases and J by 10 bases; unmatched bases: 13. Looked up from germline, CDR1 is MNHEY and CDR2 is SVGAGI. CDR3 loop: CASSPRAGGIGAFF. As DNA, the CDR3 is TGTGCCAGCAGTCCCCGGGCAGGGGGGATAGGAGCTTTCTTT.

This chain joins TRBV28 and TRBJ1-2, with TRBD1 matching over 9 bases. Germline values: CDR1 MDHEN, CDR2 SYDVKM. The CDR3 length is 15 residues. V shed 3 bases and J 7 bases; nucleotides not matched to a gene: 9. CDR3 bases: TGTGCCAGCAGTTTGTCGGACAGGGGCACGTCTGGCTACACCTTC. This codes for CASSLSDRGTSGYTF.

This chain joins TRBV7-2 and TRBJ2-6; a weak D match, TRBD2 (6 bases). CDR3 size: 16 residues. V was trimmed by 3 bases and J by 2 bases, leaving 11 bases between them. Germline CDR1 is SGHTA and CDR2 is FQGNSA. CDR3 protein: CASSFRGGTGANVLTF. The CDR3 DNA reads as TGTGCCAGCAGCTTCCGGGGCGGGACTGGGGCCAACGTCCTGACTTTC.

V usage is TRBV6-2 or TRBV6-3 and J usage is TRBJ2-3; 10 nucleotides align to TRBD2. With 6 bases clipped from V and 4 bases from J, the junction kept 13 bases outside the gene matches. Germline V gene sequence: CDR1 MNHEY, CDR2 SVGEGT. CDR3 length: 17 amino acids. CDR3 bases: TGTGCCAGCAGGTACCGCGGACTAGCGGCTGGCGCAGATACGCAGTATTTT. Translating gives CASRYRGLAAGADTQYF.

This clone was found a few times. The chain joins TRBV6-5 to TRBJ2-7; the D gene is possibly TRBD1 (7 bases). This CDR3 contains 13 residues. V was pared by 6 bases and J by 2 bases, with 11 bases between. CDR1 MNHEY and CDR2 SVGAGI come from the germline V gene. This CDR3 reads CASSQGGPYEQYF. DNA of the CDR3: TGTGCCAGCAGCCAGGGGGGCCCCTACGAGCAGTACTTC.

CDR3 loop: CASSWRGQGRTNEKLFF. CDR3 nucleotide sequence: TGTGCCAGCAGTTGGAGGGGACAGGGGAGAACTAATGAAAAACTGTTTTTT. The chain uses TRBV28 and TRBJ1-4, with 10 positions matching TRBD1. CDR1 and CDR2 (germline): MDHEN, SYDVKM. V was pared by 4 bases and J by 1 base, with 6 bases of the junction left unmatched. There are 17 residues in the CDR3. Looking up the rest from reference TRBV28 and TRBJ1-4 gives the full variable domain: DVKVTQSSRYLVKRTGEKVFLECVQDMDHENMFWYRQDPGLGLRLIYFSYDVKMKEKGDIPEGYSVSREKKERFSLILESASTNQTSMYLCASSWRGQGRTNEKLFFGSGTQLSVL.

For the CDR3, the DNA is TGTGCCAGCAGCTCACTAACAGGGTCAAACACTGAAGCTTTCTTT. Amino acid sequence: CASSSLTGSNTEAFF. The rearrangement joins TRBV7-2 to TRBJ1-1; D might be TRBD1 (6 bases). This CDR3 has 15 amino acids. Between the trimmed V and J ends, which lost 4 bases and 2 bases, there was a span of 14 bases. Looked up from germline, CDR1 is SGHTA and CDR2 is FQGNSA.

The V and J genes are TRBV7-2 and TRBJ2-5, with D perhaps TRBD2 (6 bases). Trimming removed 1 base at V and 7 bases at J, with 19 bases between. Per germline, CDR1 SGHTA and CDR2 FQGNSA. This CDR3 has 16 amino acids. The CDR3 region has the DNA TGTGCCAGCAGCTTAGAAGGGGCTAGCGCCCTCTGGACCCAGTACTTC. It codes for CASSLEGASALWTQYF.

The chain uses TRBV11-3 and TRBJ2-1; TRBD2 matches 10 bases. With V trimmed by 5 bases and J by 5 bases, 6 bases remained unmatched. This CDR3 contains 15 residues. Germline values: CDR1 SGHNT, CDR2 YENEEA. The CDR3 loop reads CASSQRTSGNNEQFF. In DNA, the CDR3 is TGTGCCAGCAGCCAGAGGACTAGCGGCAACAATGAGCAGTTCTTC.